This T cell receptor (beta chain) was profiled in a study of regulatory T cells in long-lasting Graves disease (dated by TCRdb to about 2021). Study-wide context: Patients with newly diagnosed Graves' disease had been on antithyroid drugs for under 3 months. This study used TCR sequencing and RNA sequencing of peripheral blood to compare persistent Graves' disease patients against newly diagnosed Graves' disease patients. A total of about 35 samples underwent TCR sequencing: around 13 from persistent and about 20 from newly diagnosed Graves' disease patients. The study took place in China and was registered as a clinical trial.

The CDR3 spans 13 residues, from the cysteine through the phenylalanine. Of all the DNA, just the CDR3 is kept, 39 bases in frame from base 1. Trimming costs V 1 base and J 5 bases, and their ends lie 11 bases apart. CDR1 and CDR2 are read off the germline V gene (reference sequence) as DFQATT and SNEGSKA. Library generation was performed with multiplex PCR. The instrument given in TCRdb is Illumina HiSeq 4000. TCR beta libraries were built with iRepertoire HTBI primers and Arm-PCR amplification of CDR3 regions. Gel purification was performed on PCR products prior to sequencing. In the authors' own workflow: Gene usage analysis of CDR3 amino acid clonotypes relied on the roughly 58 TRBV and 13 to 15 TRBJ segments identified across samples. COPE and FqMerger were used to merge the filtered high-quality paired reads into contigs. BLAST was used to align contigs to the IMGT TRBV, TRBD and TRBJ reference genes, and CDR3 was defined following IMGT. Any clonotype with a frequency above 0.1% was classified as a highly expanded clone. Repertoire diversity was measured by Shannon entropy, and V-J evenness by the Gini coefficient. Public clonotypes were defined as clonotypes shared by more than one individual. TCRdb reanalyzed the raw reads on its own, using fastp at Q25 for trimming and MiXCR for clone calling, and kept in-frame beta chains. CDR3 protein duplicates are merged, each entry listing the most common genes and DNA. TCRdb's processing, not the authors', yielded these V and J calls. The sample table contains 200,000 to 250,000 distinct CDR3 sequences; only one count was recorded for around 19% of them. The ten largest make up roughly a fifth of the sample.

What the time point label conveys for this sample: newly diagnosed GD, antithyroid drugs for less than 3 months. RNA was extracted from PBMCs in TRIzol for both TCR sequencing and RNA sequencing. Graves' disease was diagnosed according to American Thyroid Association guidelines. Recruitment of patients was carried out at an endocrinology department in Xi'an, China. Each patient gave 7.5 to 10 milliliters of peripheral blood, collected in an EDTA anticoagulant tube. Ficoll Paque Plus density gradient separation was used to isolate PBMCs, and no additional T cell sorting was done. An Agilent 2100 Bioanalyzer and agarose gel were used to check RNA quality, and a NanoDrop 2000 was used to measure RNA concentration. In this sample, this clonotype turned up many times. Its antigen specificity is not known. No much larger clonotype is one base removed from it; base qualities were not supplied. General study outcomes and caveats: The study examined only peripheral blood because the primary lesion, thyroid tissue, could not be accessed. TRBV28, TRBJ1-2 and TRBJ2-5 were preferentially used in persistent disease, while TRBV20-1 and TRBJ2-1 were favored in newly diagnosed disease. Only the TCR beta chain was sequenced and analyzed. More public clonotypes were shared among persistent patients (around 2,600) than among newly diagnosed patients (966). The small sample size was acknowledged by the authors as a limitation that may reduce accuracy. Compared with newly diagnosed patients, patients with persistent Graves' disease had lower TCR Shannon entropy and fewer highly expanded clones, which suggests clonal expansion.

The sample consisted of peripheral blood mononuclear cells (PBMCs), taken at new diagnosis, from a patient treated with antithyroid drugs. This TCR came from a female donor with Graves disease. This chain joins TRBV20-1 to TRBJ2-5; the D gene is not confidently resolved. The CDR3 protein sequence reads: CSARVNGAETQYF. The bases read TGCAGTGCTAGAGTCAACGGAGCGGAGACCCAGTACTTC.